This record looks at one T cell receptor (beta chain) sequence and its context. These data are taken from a study of blood T cell repertoires in COVID-19. Study in general: Spain, Italy and the United States supplied samples that represented acute and convalescent COVID-19.

Per the original data handling: It was from reference gene primer amplification that nucleated cell counts were estimated. Using immunoSEQ multiplex PCR, the repertoire was profiled, and TCRdb retains in-frame clones only, with some absent. For V, J and clone size, that table is used; D and trimming come from the DNA. The sample has some 96,000 clones; approximately 86% are singletons. Sequences were obtained from peripheral blood. This sequence originates from a man aged 50 to 60 with acute or convalescent COVID-19.

The CDR3: CASSGGTSGSGSYEQYF. The CDR3 bases are TGCGCCAGCAGCGGAGGGACTAGCGGTTCCGGATCCTACGAGCAGTACTTC. The V call is TRBV5-1, the J call TRBJ2-7; 11 bases align to TRBD2. V dropped 4 bases and J dropped 1; count of bases not matched to a gene: 10. This CDR3 comprises 17 residues. Germline V gene sequence: CDR1 SGHRS, CDR2 YFSETQ.